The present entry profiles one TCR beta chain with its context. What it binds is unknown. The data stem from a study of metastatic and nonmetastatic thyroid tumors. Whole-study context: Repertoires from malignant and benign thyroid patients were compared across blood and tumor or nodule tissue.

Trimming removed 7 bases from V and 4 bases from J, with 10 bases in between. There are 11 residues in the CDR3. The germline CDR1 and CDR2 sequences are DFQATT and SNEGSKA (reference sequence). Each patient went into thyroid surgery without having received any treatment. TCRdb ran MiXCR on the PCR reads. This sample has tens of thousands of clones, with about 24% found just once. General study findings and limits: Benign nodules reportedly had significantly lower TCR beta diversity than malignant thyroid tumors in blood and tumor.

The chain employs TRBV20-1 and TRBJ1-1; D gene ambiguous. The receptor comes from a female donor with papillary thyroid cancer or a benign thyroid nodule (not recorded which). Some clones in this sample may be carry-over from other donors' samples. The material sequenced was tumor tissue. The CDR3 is CSEPKSTEAFF. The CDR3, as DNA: TGCAGTGAACCGAAGAGCACTGAAGCTTTCTTT.